One and the same sample provided the 24 T cell receptor beta chains below, sequenced in a study of T cells after yellow fever vaccination. TCRdb recomputed calls from the 5' RACE reads with MiXCR, one row per CDR3 protein. The table includes roughly 150,000 distinct CDR3 sequences, about 7% detected once. This specimen consisted of CD4+ T cells sorted from PBMCs, obtained around 5 days after the first yellow fever vaccination. All receptors derive from a young man who received the YFV17D yellow fever vaccine.

The chain combines TRBV20-1 with TRBJ1-3, with D perhaps matching TRBD1 (6 bases). Trimming removed 7 bases from V and 1 base from J, with 14 bases in between. CDR1 is DFQATT and CDR2 is SNEGSKA in the germline V gene (reference sequence). The CDR3 is 14 residues long. CDR3 sequence (DNA): TGCAGTGGATCCAAAGGGGGTTCTGGAAACACCATATATTTT. Its translation: CSGSKGGSGNTIYF.

This clonotype was seen many times. The chain recombines TRBV5-1 with TRBJ2-1, with 13 bases lining up with TRBD2. The germline CDR1 and CDR2 sequences are SGHRS and YFSETQ. This CDR3 has 15 amino acids. The V and J ends lost 2 bases and 6 bases, in that order; junction bases with no gene match: 2. Here the CDR3 reads CASSFGLAGANEQFF. The CDR3 DNA reads as TGCGCCAGCAGCTTCGGACTAGCGGGGGCCAATGAGCAGTTCTTC. Full variable domain (missing parts from reference TRBV5-1 and TRBJ2-1): KAGVTQTPRYLIKTRGQQVTLSCSPISGHRSVSWYQQTPGQGLQFLFEYFSETQRNKGNFPGRFSGRQFSNSRSEMNVSTLELGDSALYLCASSFGLAGANEQFFGPGTRLTVL.

This clonotype was recorded many times. V usage is TRBV12-3 or TRBV12-4 and J usage is TRBJ2-5; D is tentatively TRBD1 or TRBD2 (5 bases each). Between the trimmed V and J ends, which lost 0 bases and 1 base, there was a span of 9 bases. This CDR3 has 15 residues. The CDR3 DNA sequence: TGTGCCAGCAGTTTAGCGGGACGGTCCCAAGAGACCCAGTACTTC. It encodes CASSLAGRSQETQYF.

In this sample, this clonotype turned up many times. The rearrangement links TRBV6-2 or TRBV6-3 to TRBJ2-2; D gene ambiguous. This CDR3 contains 13 residues. Germline CDR1 MNHEY, CDR2 SVGEGT. The ends were cut back, 6 bases at V and 2 bases at J, with 7 bases in the middle. The CDR3 sequence is CASRAQNTGELFF. The CDR3 DNA reads as TGTGCCAGCAGAGCCCAAAACACCGGGGAGCTGTTTTTT.

This clonotype was counted many times. The CDR3 here is CASSRTSGGNNEQFF. The CDR3 DNA follows: TGCGCCAGCAGCCGAACTAGCGGGGGGAACAATGAGCAGTTCTTC. J is TRBJ2-1 and V is TRBV4-3, with 12 nucleotides matching TRBD2. Germline V lookup: CDR1 LGHNA, CDR2 YSLEER. CDR3 length equals 15 residues. Germline trimming cut 4 bases from V and 5 bases from J; bases unmatched to any gene: 3.

The chain uses TRBV15 and TRBJ1-6; unclear D gene. The CDR3 consists of 14 residues. V was pared by 0 bases and J by 8 bases, with 8 bases between. Per the germline V gene, CDR1 is LNHNV and CDR2 is YYDKDF (reference sequence). The CDR3 loop is CATSRDRLDSPLHF. DNA for the CDR3: TGTGCCACCAGCAGAGATCGTCTGGATTCACCCCTCCACTTT.

Many counts were recorded for this clonotype. The V gene is TRBV7-2, the J gene TRBJ1-2; D is undetermined. Trimming stripped 5 bases from V and 6 bases from J, with 19 bases between. The CDR3 covers 15 residues. Germline CDR1 and CDR2: SGHTA and FQGNSA. The chain's CDR3 is CASSLEPESGDGYTF. CDR3 DNA sequence: TGTGCCAGCAGCCTCGAACCGGAGTCCGGGGATGGCTACACCTTC. The full variable domain, with the rest looked up from reference TRBV7-2 and TRBJ1-2, is GAGVSQSPSNKVTEKGKDVELRCDPISGHTALYWYRQSLGQGLEFLIYFQGNSAPDKSGLPSDRFSAERTGGSVSTLTIQRTQQEDSAVYLCASSLEPESGDGYTFGSGTRLTVV.

The chain employs TRBV5-1 and TRBJ1-6, with D hard to call. CDR3 length: 17 amino acids. Germline loops: CDR1 SGHRS, CDR2 YFSETQ. V was trimmed by 4 bases and J by 3 bases, leaving 17 bases between them. This CDR3 is CASSITFGEDYNSPLHF. In DNA form, the CDR3 reads TGCGCCAGCAGCATAACCTTTGGGGAAGACTATAATTCACCCCTCCACTTT.

For this clonotype: A much larger clone differs by one base, so this may be a read error. CDR3 residues: CATGATWGPIGELFF. The CDR3 nucleotides are TGTGCCACCGGAGCAACGTGGGGGCCGATCGGGGAGCTGTTTTTT. The chain has TRBV3-1 and TRBJ2-2; D may be TRBD1 (6 bases). Germline V CDR1 and CDR2: LGHDT, YNNKEL (reference sequence). There are 15 residues in the CDR3. V was pared by 10 bases and J by 7 bases, with 22 bases between.

This clonotype appeared many times. The chain employs TRBV20-1 and TRBJ2-3; unclear D gene. The V end was cut by 6 bases, the J end by 2 bases, with 12 bases between. This CDR3 comprises 13 residues. Germline CDR1 DFQATT, CDR2 SNEGSKA (reference sequence). The CDR3 DNA reads as TGCAGTGCGGTGCCCGGTATCACAGATACGCAGTATTTT. It translates to CSAVPGITDTQYF.

This clonotype was counted ten times or more. The rearrangement joins TRBV7-2 to TRBJ1-1; D may be TRBD1 (6 bases). The CDR3 loop spans 18 amino acids. The ends were cut back, 3 bases at V and 0 bases at J, with 20 bases in the middle. Looked up from germline, CDR1 is SGHTA and CDR2 is FQGNSA. CDR3 protein: CASSFTGRKSIMNTEAFF. In DNA, the CDR3 is TGTGCCAGCAGCTTCACAGGGCGCAAATCCATCATGAACACTGAAGCTTTCTTT.

This clonotype was seen at least ten times. The chain uses TRBV4-3 and TRBJ1-5; D unresolved. Germline CDR1 is LGHNA and CDR2 is YSLEER. Between the trimmed V and J ends, which lost 0 bases and 5 bases, there was a span of 11 bases. This CDR3 is built from 15 residues. CDR3 nucleotides: TGCGCCAGCAGCCAAGATTTGTTTGGTCATCAGCCCCAGCATTTT. Its translation is CASSQDLFGHQPQHF.

This clonotype appeared many times. The gene calls are TRBV14 and TRBJ2-1, with 8 bases fitting TRBD1. The V gene's germline CDR1 is SGHDN and CDR2 FVKESK. The length of the CDR3 is 17 residues. Unmatched junction bases numbered 13, after V lost 4 bases and J lost 5 bases. CDR3 amino acids: CASSPLPGTGSHNEQFF. The CDR3 nucleotides read TGTGCCAGCAGCCCTCTACCGGGGACAGGTTCCCACAATGAGCAGTTCTTC.

This clonotype was seen ten or more times. V and J are TRBV10-2 and TRBJ1-5; no firm D call. Per the germline V gene, CDR1 is WSHSY and CDR2 is SAAADI. V lost 0 bases and J 5 bases, leaving 8 bases between the germline ends. CDR3 length: 14 residues. The CDR3 nucleotides read TGCGCCAGCAGTGAGTCGCATAGGGATCAGCCCCAGCATTTT. Protein product: CASSESHRDQPQHF.

This clonotype was picked up many times. The genes are TRBV10-3 and TRBJ2-1, with TRBD1 matching over 9 bases. This CDR3 region has 20 residues. V lost 0 bases, J lost 3 bases, and 15 bases stayed unmatched. CDR1 ENHRY and CDR2 SYGVKD come from the germline V gene. CDR3 sequence: CAISESKRGQGGRFYNEQFF. The CDR3 nucleotides are TGTGCCATCAGTGAGTCTAAACGGGGACAGGGAGGGCGCTTCTACAATGAGCAGTTCTTC.

This clonotype has a count of ten or more. This chain joins TRBV20-1 and TRBJ2-3, with a weak D call TRBD2 (6 bases). This CDR3 is 14 amino acids long. Germline CDR1 and CDR2: DFQATT and SNEGSKA (reference sequence). Trimming left V 0 bases short and J 0 bases short, with 7 bases between. The CDR3, as DNA: TGCAGTGCTAGAGATGGGACTAGCACAGATACGCAGTATTTT. This translates into CSARDGTSTDTQYF.

This clonotype came up many times. This chain uses TRBV25-1 with TRBJ1-6, with D uncertain. V was trimmed by 2 bases and J by 11 bases, leaving 4 bases between them. Germline assignment: CDR1 MGHDK and CDR2 SYGVNS. CDR3 length equals 11 residues. CDR3 region: CASSEGAPLHF. The CDR3 DNA is TGTGCCAGCAGTGAAGGGGCACCCCTCCACTTT.

This clonotype was seen ten or more times. This chain connects TRBV7-2 to TRBJ2-1; the D is unclear. The CDR3 length is 15 residues. The V end was cut by 2 bases, the J end by 2 bases, with 10 bases between. Germline assignment: CDR1 SGHTA and CDR2 FQGNSA. CDR3 nucleotide sequence: TGTGCCAGCAGCTTATGGACCATGACCTACAATGAGCAGTTCTTC. This encodes CASSLWTMTYNEQFF.

The table lists this clonotype with a few counts. This chain joins TRBV6-2 or TRBV6-3 and TRBJ2-7; a possible D gene is TRBD2 (7 bases). The germline gives CDR1 MNHEY, CDR2 SVGEGT. The CDR3 has 15 residues. The V end lost 7 bases, the J end lost 3 bases, and 19 bases lay between the germline ends. The CDR3 protein is CASTPSGGQNYEQYV. CDR3 DNA: TGTGCCAGCACCCCGTCGGGGGGACAAAACTACGAGCAGTACGTC.

This clonotype has at least ten counts. The rearrangement joins TRBV7-2 to TRBJ2-3, with D possibly matching TRBD2 (5 bases). This CDR3 is built from 13 residues. Germline V gene data show CDR1 as SGHTA and CDR2 as FQGNSA. Deletions cut 6 bases from V and 4 bases from J, with 11 bases between. CDR3 DNA: TGTGCCAGCAGGTTTACCGGGGCAGATACGCAGTATTTT. Protein: CASRFTGADTQYF.

This clonotype was seen a handful of times. V is TRBV20-1 and J is TRBJ1-2; 10 bases line up with TRBD1. CDR3 length: 15 residues. Germline V gene sequence: CDR1 DFQATT, CDR2 SNEGSKA (reference sequence). J lost 4 bases, V lost 4 bases, and 9 bases had no gene match. The CDR3 loop reads CSATNTGTGAYGYTF. CDR3 in DNA: TGCAGTGCTACCAACACCGGGACAGGGGCCTATGGCTACACCTTC.

This clonotype was detected ten times or more. The chain employs TRBV7-9 and TRBJ2-3, with D hard to call. Germline CDR1 reads SEHNR; CDR2 reads FQNEAQ (reference sequence). The V end was cut by 5 bases, the J end by 2 bases, with 14 bases between. CDR3 length equals 15 residues. CDR3 sequence reads: CASSPLLAYTDTQYF. The DNA for the CDR3 is TGTGCCAGCAGCCCCCTGTTGGCCTACACAGATACGCAGTATTTT.

This clonotype was picked up many times. The V and J genes are TRBV9 and TRBJ2-1; a possible D gene is TRBD2 (6 bases). The CDR3 totals 14 residues. Trimming shortened V by 0 bases and J by 4 bases, and 8 bases separated the two germline ends. Germline CDR1 is SGDLS and CDR2 is YYNGEE. CDR3 in amino acids: CASSVGGKYNEQFF. CDR3 coding DNA: TGTGCCAGCAGCGTAGGCGGGAAATACAATGAGCAGTTCTTC.

Many counts were recorded for this clonotype. V gene TRBV6-5 combines with J gene TRBJ2-1; 11 nucleotides align to TRBD2. V gave up 6 bases and J gave up 6 bases; unmatched junction bases: 4. From germline, CDR1 is MNHEY and CDR2 SVGAGI. This CDR3 has 14 residues. The CDR3 here is CASRLGLAANEQFF. The CDR3 DNA follows: TGTGCCAGCAGACTGGGACTAGCGGCCAATGAGCAGTTCTTC.